This T cell receptor beta chain was sequenced during a study of blood T cell repertoires in COVID-19. Study-wide background: Spain, Italy and the United States supplied samples that represented acute and convalescent COVID-19.

Assay: immunoSEQ multiplex PCR; the TCRdb copy retains only in-frame clones and omits some. The table has about 150,000 clones, about 86% seen once. The CDR3 has 11 amino acids. Between the trimmed V and J ends, which lost 6 bases and 8 bases, there was a span of 8 bases. This clone was observed a single time. The receptor was isolated from a woman aged 55-70 years with acute or convalescent COVID-19. The sequencing sample was made of peripheral blood. The rearrangement links TRBV12-3 or TRBV12-4 to TRBJ1-3; D is unclear. The CDR3: CASSSGHTIYF. In nucleotides, the CDR3 is TGTGCCAGCAGCTCGGGTCACACCATATATTTT.